This TCR beta chain was recorded in a study of memory CD4+ T cells and cytomegalovirus serostatus (dated by TCRdb to the late 2010s). In the study overall: The cohort comprised 33 healthy Belgian adults, 9 CMV seropositive and 24 CMV seronegative. The study sequenced CD4+ memory TCRbeta repertoires of a Belgian cohort with known cytomegalovirus serostatus to replicate a published TCR-based CMV serostatus classifier.

Summary of the overall study and its limitations: A median bootstrapped AUC of almost 0.96 with a 95% CI of 0.76-1.00 was achieved on the Belgian cohort by the original-framework classifier. Only CD4+CD45RO+ memory cells were sequenced, in contrast to the original study, in which naive and memory CD4+ and CD8+ populations were covered. For predicting CMV serostatus, the median bootstrapped AUC was approximately 0.95 using the original framework and about 0.89 using a US-trained random forest. The results were read as suggesting that the CMV-associated TCR signature is, for the most part, present in the CD4+ memory repertoire. Of 164 previously reported CMV-associated TCRbeta sequences, approximately 70 appeared in the CD4+ memory repertoires, each in one to five individuals.

The Quick-DNA Microprep Kit was used to extract genomic DNA from the sorted cells. Amplification of TCRbeta DNA was done with the immunoSEQ hsTCRbeta kit, following the protocol from the manufacturer. An Illumina MiSeq instrument was used to sequence the TCRbeta libraries. As for the original processing: Removing out-of-frame sequences left about 2,300,000 distinct TCRbeta sequences, an average of around 67,000 per individual. Each individual was scored using the number of around 180 previously reported CMV-associated TCRbeta sequences that the individual carried and the total number of productive distinct TCRbeta sequences. A beta-binomial model was reimplemented in Python, and scikit-learn random forests with default parameters were trained on US cohort data. Classifier performance on the Belgian cohort was summarized as median AUC with percentile confidence intervals calculated over 10,000 bootstrap iterations. Not all clones reach the TCRdb copy of this immuneACCESS table, which keeps in-frame sequences only. Checked studies attribute under half of the gap to unresolved V genes and leave the rest unexplained. V, J and clone size reflect that table, while D and trimming were determined from the DNA. The sample profile shows under 40,000 clones; roughly 85% of them were found once. Approximately 5.7% of the sample goes to the ten largest clones.

On this clone itself: This receptor's antigen is unknown. Base qualities are not recorded, but no much larger clone differs from it by a single base.

Single viable CD3+CD4+CD8-CD45RO+ cells were sorted as memory CD4+ T cells on a FACSAria II. CMV serostatus was determined with a Roche Elecsys assay detecting serum IgG against CMV pp150, pp28, p38 and p52. After thawing, total CD4+ T cells were enriched by positive selection with CD4 magnetic microbeads. The samples came from a different study that was designed specifically to examine the CD4+ T cell memory repertoire. Peripheral blood mononuclear cells were isolated and cryopreserved according to standard operating procedures, and serum was stored at -80 degrees C. CD3-PerCP (BW264/56), CD4-APC (RPA-T4), CD45RO-PE (UCHT1) and CD8-Pacific Orange (3B5) antibodies were used for staining, and non-viable cells were excluded with Sytox blue. V loses 4 bases of germline sequence and J loses 5 bases, and the interval between the two ends is 12 bases. In the germline V gene, CDR1 corresponds to SGHRS and CDR2 to YFSETQ. From the cysteine through the phenylalanine, the CDR3 covers 14 amino acids. The sequence is cut down to CDR3 DNA, 42 bases in frame from base 1.

Sequencing input: memory CD4+ T cells from blood. The receptor was derived from an adult in good health and CMV-seropositive. The V and J segments used are TRBV5-1 and TRBJ1-4, and the D gene may be TRBD1, 6 bases matching. The sequence in DNA is TGCGCCAGCAGCGCGGCACAGGGAAATGAAAAACTGTTTTTT. Translated, this gives CASSAAQGNEKLFF. The variable domain in full, with residues beyond the CDR3 obtained from the reference TRBV5-1 and TRBJ1-4 genes, is KAGVTQTPRYLIKTRGQQVTLSCSPISGHRSVSWYQQTPGQGLQFLFEYFSETQRNKGNFPGRFSGRQFSNSRSEMNVSTLELGDSALYLCASSAAQGNEKLFFGSGTQLSVL.